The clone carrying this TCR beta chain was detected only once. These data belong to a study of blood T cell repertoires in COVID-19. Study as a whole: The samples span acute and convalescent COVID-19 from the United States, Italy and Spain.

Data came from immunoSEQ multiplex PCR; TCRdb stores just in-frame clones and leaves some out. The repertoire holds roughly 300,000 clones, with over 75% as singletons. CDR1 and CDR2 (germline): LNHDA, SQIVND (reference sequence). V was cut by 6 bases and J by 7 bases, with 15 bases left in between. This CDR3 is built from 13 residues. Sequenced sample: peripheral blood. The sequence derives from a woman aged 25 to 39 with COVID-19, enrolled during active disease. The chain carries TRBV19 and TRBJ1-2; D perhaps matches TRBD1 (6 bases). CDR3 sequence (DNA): TGTGCCAGTAGCCCACAGGGCCATGGTGGCTACACCTTC. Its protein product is CASSPQGHGGYTF.